The TCR beta chain under discussion was sequenced for a study of HIV-infected patients and healthy controls (dated by TCRdb to 2013 to 2014). In the study overall: CD4 counts were modestly but significantly increased in about 85% of the 16 patients after three months of therapy, but they remained below normal ranges. CD8 counts showed no consistent shift during early therapy, whereas the CD4:CD8 ratio rose slightly. Viral load became undetectable in about 75% of the 16 patients by the second bleed and in all patients after a further year of therapy. Patients lacked overall T-cell lymphocytopenia, and total CDR3 counts per chain did not differ significantly from controls. Whether deep TCR repertoire sequencing of small blood samples from HIV patients could capture immune perturbation and reconstitution was tested in the study. What the study reported, not specific to this receptor: The dynamics of distinct T-cell subpopulations could not be separated, and sequencing depth was restricted, because whole blood was used. HIV-infected repertoires had significantly higher mean Gini indices than controls, possibly reflecting oligoclonality. During therapy, HIV-associated CDR3s significantly decreased in frequency, while CMV-associated CDR3s did not change significantly, though most became more frequent. Compared with untreated HIV+ repertoires, healthy control repertoires had roughly threefold more distinct CDR3s and higher Shannon diversity. Slight age and sex profile differences between the study cohorts did not explain the observed diversity differences. Processing was restricted to sixteen HIV-infected individuals, which the authors judged to be a major constraint on the generalizability of the findings. The pairing of alpha and beta chains was not determined in the samples. Alpha-chain CDR3s from MAIT cells appeared at high frequency in healthy controls but were severely depleted in HIV+ repertoires. Differing numbers of distinct sequences in patients and controls hindered comparison, and size-matching assigned excessive weight to rare events in the HIV-infected data. In HIV-infected patients, the apparent post-therapy recovery of the Gini index was not replicated in size-matched repertoire data. Compared with controls, HIV-infected patients showed significantly different mean usage of eight alpha and eight beta V genes. More CDR3s were shared between individuals among healthy controls than among HIV+ patients, as measured by Jaccard index and by the count of highly shared sequences. In the study, no determination of donor HLA types was made.

SuperScript III was used to reverse transcribe 500 ng RNA with primers targeting the alpha and beta constant regions. Separate libraries for the alpha and beta chains were generated through chain-specific third strand synthesis that incorporated multiplexing indices. The protocol used a single primer pair to amplify all rearrangements within a chain, which avoided primer bias, and attached molecular barcodes to each cDNA molecule. Purified cDNA was joined by T4 RNA Ligase 1 to a 5' RACE adapter carrying a random hexamer and the SP2 sequencing primer site. The authors primed second strand synthesis from the SP2 site with Phusion polymerase and used slow temperature ramps to favor optimal annealing. Each molecule's 12-nucleotide barcode consisted of two random hexamer sequences, both added before amplification and joined together. A short first PCR added P5 and P7 adapter elements plus a second index, followed by a 23-cycle amplification PCR with P5s and P7 primers. In total the libraries went through roughly 26 PCR cycles, after which the libraries were quantified on a Qubit, sized on a Bioanalyzer, and diluted to 3 to 4 nM. Sequencing of the normalized libraries was performed on an Illumina MiSeq with 2 x 250 paired-end kits. Into around 9.4 ul Tris-Cl, the reverse transcription reactions were eluted following cleanup on MinElute columns. The adapter ligations were run for 23 hours at 16 degrees C, and AMPure XP beads at a 1:1 ratio were afterwards used to clean them. The authors' analysis ran thus. Demultiplexed FASTQ files were processed with a modified Decombinator by which V, J, insert and barcode information was output. Sequences that shared a barcode but differed from the dominant sequence were discarded as errors, and original cDNA molecules were estimated by counting barcodes clustered at Levenshtein distance 3. The R packages ineq, vegan, igraph and RCytoscape were used for downstream analyses, together with IMGT nomenclature and CDR3 definitions. The authors computed V gene usage over distinct sequences and counted each TCR a single time to avoid skew from clonal expansion. Unique CDR3 amino acid sequences within a donor were connected in similarity networks whenever two sequences differed by a single Levenshtein edit. Published HIV-specific CDR3s (just under 95 alpha, fewer than 900 beta) and CMV-specific CDR3s (approximately 13 alpha, over 200 beta) were assembled and queried against the repertoires. Random subsampling to size-matched repertoires demonstrated that the decreased diversity in patients did not result from their lower sequence numbers. Using fastp at Q25 and MiXCR, TCRdb reprocessed the public reads and kept productive beta chains. Each entry is one CDR3 protein sequence, shown with its most common DNA and genes. These V and J calls rely on TCRdb rather than the paper's analysis. Present in this sample are approximately 9,500 distinct CDR3 sequences, 5.2% of which were seen just once. 13% to 15% of the sample goes to the ten largest clones.

Whole blood was used without fractionating the cells, so the repertoire represented all peripheral T cells without sorting. For RNA extraction, an approximately 2.5 ml sample of peripheral blood was drawn into Tempus tubes. HIV-infected adults not yet given antiretroviral therapy and scheduled to start treatment were recruited, and the first sixteen eligible patients underwent processing. Treatment interruptions were among the grounds for excluding patients from enrollment, as were febrile or AIDS-related illness, tumors, hepatitis B or C coinfection, immunomodulatory therapy and recent vaccination. Residual genomic DNA was removed with the TURBO-DNase kit and globin mRNA was depleted with GLOBINclear. Just before antiretroviral therapy was started, pretreatment blood was collected from HIV-infected patients. This clonotype was detected ten times or more. No cognate antigen has been identified for it. No much larger clone is present one base from it, and per-base qualities are unavailable.

V sheds 0 bases and J sheds 0 bases, leaving 12 bases between their ends. CDR1 and CDR2 are read off the germline V gene (reference sequence) as LNHDA and SQIVND. Including cysteine and phenylalanine, the CDR3 has 16 amino acids. CDR3 DNA is the only sequence kept; it has 48 bases, read in frame from the first base. Sequenced here: blood, sampled before antiretroviral therapy. The rearrangement joined TRBV19 to TRBJ2-7; the D gene lacks a confident call. This receptor was obtained from an adult with HIV infection. The CDR3 protein is CASSIDLLQGSYEQYF. The nucleotide sequence reads TGTGCCAGTAGTATAGACCTCCTACAAGGCTCCTACGAGCAGTACTTC.